The 18 T cell receptor beta chains presented below share a single source sample, sequenced in a study of blood T cell repertoires in COVID-19. The repertoire was sequenced with immunoSEQ multiplex PCR; TCRdb's copy has only in-frame clones and lacks some. Of 400,000 to 550,000 clones in the sample, approximately 90% were seen once. The sample was peripheral blood. The receptors derive from a woman aged 30 to 39 with acute or convalescent COVID-19.

This chain connects TRBV20-1 to TRBJ2-7; no clear D gene. V was trimmed by 6 bases and J by 6 bases, leaving 12 bases between them. There are 11 residues in the CDR3. In germline, CDR1 is DFQATT, CDR2 SNEGSKA (reference sequence). CDR3 coding DNA: TGCAGTGCAGAGGTACTGGGCGAGCAGTACTTC. Its translation is CSAEVLGEQYF.

J is TRBJ2-7 and V is TRBV7-9; 9 positions agree with TRBD2. V shed 5 bases, J shed 2 bases, and the junction held 7 bases outside the gene matches. The CDR3 has 15 amino acids. The germline CDR1 and CDR2 sequences are SEHNR and FQNEAQ (reference sequence). CDR3 DNA: TGTGCCAGCAGCATAAGGACTAGCGATGCCTACGAGCAGTACTTC. Encoded protein: CASSIRTSDAYEQYF.

J is TRBJ2-2 and V is TRBV5-4, with D possibly TRBD1 on 6 matching bases. Per the germline V gene, CDR1 is SGHNT and CDR2 is YYREEE (reference sequence). Trimming stripped 4 bases from V and 2 bases from J, with 15 bases between. CDR3 length: 16 amino acids. The CDR3 here is CASSPRLGTNTGELFF. CDR3 DNA sequence: TGTGCCAGCAGCCCCCGGCTGGGGACAAACACCGGGGAGCTGTTTTTT.

DNA for the CDR3: TGCGCCAGCGGGCCAAGCATGGCCTACGAGCAGTACTTC. This codes for CASGPSMAYEQYF. This sequence joins TRBV10-2 and TRBJ2-7; no clear D gene. Germline loops: CDR1 WSHSY, CDR2 SAAADI. The length of the CDR3 is 13 residues. Trimming left V 8 bases short and J 2 bases short, with 13 bases between.

The chain joins TRBV6-5 to TRBJ1-1, with 12 bases matching TRBD1. V shed 6 bases and J 11 bases; nucleotides not matched to a gene: 4. CDR3 length equals 12 residues. Germline V gene sequence: CDR1 MNHEY, CDR2 SVGAGI. CDR3: CASRGDRGRAFF. The CDR3 nucleotides are TGTGCCAGCAGGGGGGACAGGGGGCGGGCTTTCTTT.

This clone was counted a single time. The chain carries TRBV27 and TRBJ1-5; D is unresolved. From germline, CDR1 is MNHEY and CDR2 SMNVEV (reference sequence). CDR3 length: 12 residues. V lost 5 bases and J 6 bases, leaving 8 bases between the germline ends. The CDR3 DNA follows: TGTGCCAGCAGTCCTATCGGTCAGCCCCAGCATTTT. Protein: CASSPIGQPQHF.

The chain carries TRBV7-9 and TRBJ1-1; a possible D gene is TRBD1 (5 bases). Per germline, CDR1 SEHNR and CDR2 FQNEAQ (reference sequence). V was cut by 5 bases and J by 4 bases, with 11 bases left in between. The CDR3 is made up of 13 amino acids. The CDR3 spells CASSAQGGTEAFF. CDR3 bases: TGTGCCAGCAGCGCTCAGGGTGGCACTGAAGCTTTCTTT.

The genes are TRBV24-1 and TRBJ1-1; D perhaps matches TRBD1 (6 bases). Germline-derived CDR1 and CDR2 are KGHDR and SFDVKD. CDR3 length: 14 amino acids. Between the trimmed V and J ends, which lost 7 bases and 4 bases, there was a span of 15 bases. The CDR3, as DNA: TGTGCCACCAGCCCATCAGGGGTGGTCACTGAAGCTTTCTTT. Its translation: CATSPSGVVTEAFF.

The chain couples TRBV3-1 (or the pseudogene TRBV3-2) to TRBJ1-2, with D unresolved. The CDR3 is 15 amino acids. The germline V and J ends were trimmed by 5 bases and 0 bases, with 13 bases remaining between them. Germline V gene sequence: CDR1 LGHDT, CDR2 YNNKEL (reference sequence). CDR3 in amino acids: CASSERRGANYGYTF. The CDR3 DNA reads TGTGCCAGCAGCGAACGTCGGGGAGCTAACTATGGCTACACCTTC.

J is TRBJ1-5 and V is TRBV7-2; 10 bases agree with TRBD1. Per the germline V gene, CDR1 is SGHTA and CDR2 is FQGNSA. Unmatched junction bases numbered 3, after V lost 6 bases and J lost 1 base. The CDR3 covers 15 residues. Written as DNA, the CDR3 is TGTGCCAGCAGGTCGGGACAGGGGAGCAATCAGCCCCAGCATTTT. Amino acid sequence: CASRSGQGSNQPQHF.

The chain carries TRBV5-1 and TRBJ1-6; D is possibly TRBD1 (5 bases). The V end lost 4 bases, the J end lost 7 bases, and 18 bases lay between the germline ends. CDR1 and CDR2 from the germline V gene are SGHRS and YFSETQ. CDR3 size: 16 residues. CDR3 region: CASSPGPSSPNSPLHF. CDR3 DNA: TGCGCCAGCAGCCCAGGGCCGAGTTCTCCCAATTCACCCCTCCACTTT. The complete variable domain, with remaining parts taken from reference TRBV5-1 and TRBJ1-6, reads KAGVTQTPRYLIKTRGQQVTLSCSPISGHRSVSWYQQTPGQGLQFLFEYFSETQRNKGNFPGRFSGRQFSNSRSEMNVSTLELGDSALYLCASSPGPSSPNSPLHFGNGTRLTVT.

Concerning this clone itself: Other nucleotide sequences in the sample specify the same CDR3. The genes are TRBV19 and TRBJ1-5, with 7 bases lining up with TRBD1. The germline V gene has CDR1 LNHDA and CDR2 SQIVND (reference sequence). J was trimmed by 4 bases and V by 2 bases; bases with no gene match: 5. The CDR3 is 15 residues long. The CDR3 here is CASSISGGGNQPQHF. In DNA, the CDR3 is TGTGCCAGTAGTATATCAGGGGGAGGTAATCAGCCCCAGCATTTT.

The chain recombines TRBV7-2 with TRBJ2-1; no clear D gene. The CDR3 has 13 amino acids. CDR1 and CDR2 (germline): SGHTA, FQGNSA. V lost 3 bases to trimming and J lost 3 bases, with 6 bases between them. The CDR3 nucleotides read TGTGCCAGCAGCTTTTCTAACTACAATGAGCAGTTCTTC. It is translated as CASSFSNYNEQFF.

J is TRBJ1-1 and V is TRBV28; 8 positions match TRBD1. Per germline, CDR1 MDHEN and CDR2 SYDVKM. J gave up 5 bases and V 3 bases, and 8 bases lay outside the gene matches. The CDR3 is 15 residues long. The CDR3 is CASSFPGQGKTEAFF. The CDR3, as DNA: TGTGCCAGCAGTTTCCCCGGACAGGGAAAAACTGAAGCTTTCTTT.

This rearrangement joins TRBV7-3 to TRBJ1-2, with D possibly being TRBD1 (5 bases). V lost 1 base and J lost 5, with 23 bases in between. The V gene's germline CDR1 is SGHTA and CDR2 FQGTGA. This CDR3 contains 18 residues. CDR3 in DNA: TGTGCCAGCAGCTTAAATTACCCCCCCCTGGGGCCTCTATATGGCTACACCTTC. This codes for CASSLNYPPLGPLYGYTF.

This clone appeared a few times. The chain links TRBV3-1 (or the pseudogene TRBV3-2) to TRBJ1-6; weak D call: TRBD1 (6 bases). V was trimmed by 3 bases and J by 7 bases, leaving 13 bases between them. Germline CDR1 and CDR2: LGHDT and YNNKEL (reference sequence). CDR3 length: 15 amino acids. CDR3 nucleotides: TGTGCCAGCAGCCACGCCGACAGGAGGAATTCACCCCTCCACTTT. Its protein product is CASSHADRRNSPLHF.

Remarks on this clone: The sample carries other DNA sequences with the same CDR3. V usage is TRBV2 and J usage is TRBJ2-5; TRBD2 aligns across 13 bases. V lost 8 bases and J lost 3; bases outside the gene matches: 3. Germline V gene data show CDR1 as SNHLY and CDR2 as FYNNEI. The CDR3 runs to 14 residues. This chain's CDR3 is CASSGLAGEETQYF. In DNA, the CDR3 is TGTGCCAGCTCAGGACTAGCGGGGGAAGAGACCCAGTACTTC.

In its sample, this clone was seen once. This rearrangement joins TRBV25-1 to TRBJ1-4; TRBD1 is a possible D gene (5 bases). Germline CDR1 reads MGHDK; CDR2 reads SYGVNS. Trimming took 2 bases from V and 8 from J, leaving 12 bases between them. There are 14 residues in the CDR3. The CDR3 region has the DNA TGTGCCAGCAGTGAAGGAGGGGTAGGGGAAAAACTGTTTTTT. The encoded protein is CASSEGGVGEKLFF.